A single sample is the source of the 22 T cell receptor beta chains below, sequenced in a study of T-cell reconstitution after alpha-beta-depleted transplantation in children. A library of TCRbeta sequences, prepared with unique molecular identifiers, was generated. MiXCR, applied by TCRdb to the PCR reads, yields one record per CDR3 protein. The top ten hold approximately 4.1% of the sample, which has about 610,000 distinct CDR3 sequences, roughly 10% seen once. Sequencing was performed on PBMCs from the stem cell graft donor, taken from the stem cell graft. These receptors came from a human donor who donated a stem cell graft to a child with acute myeloid leukemia.

In this sample, this clonotype turned up a few times. This chain links TRBV30 with TRBJ1-1; a possible D gene is TRBD1 (5 bases). CDR1 is GTSNPN and CDR2 is SVGIG in the germline V gene (reference sequence). The ends were cut back, 4 bases at V and 5 bases at J, with 14 bases in the middle. CDR3 length equals 13 residues. CDR3 in DNA: TGTGCCTGGACGCAAGGCAAGGGGACTGAAGCTTTCTTT. Protein: CAWTQGKGTEAFF. Drawing the rest from reference TRBV30 and TRBJ1-1, the complete variable domain is SQTIHQWPATLVQPVGSPLSLECTVEGTSNPNLYWYRQAAGRGLQLLFYSVGIGQISSEVPQNLSASRPQDRQFILSSKKLLLSDSGFYLCAWTQGKGTEAFFGQGTRLTVV.

The chain recombines TRBV28 with TRBJ2-7; D gene uncertain. Trimming pared 4 bases from V and 12 bases from J, leaving 13 bases between. CDR3 size: 11 residues. In germline, CDR1 is MDHEN, CDR2 SYDVKM. This CDR3 is CASSYEVTSYF. Here the CDR3 DNA reads TGTGCCAGCAGTTACGAGGTGACATCGTACTTC.

This clonotype showed up just a few times. The V and J genes are TRBV25-1 and TRBJ2-5, with 7 bases that match TRBD1. V lost 2 bases to trimming and J lost 5 bases; unmatched junction nucleotides: 11. Germline V gives CDR1 MGHDK, CDR2 SYGVNS. This CDR3 has 16 residues. DNA for the CDR3: TGTGCCAGCAGTGAAGGGGAAACAGGGGTCCGGGAGACCCAGTACTTC. Its translation: CASSEGETGVRETQYF. Drawing the rest from reference TRBV25-1 and TRBJ2-5, the complete variable domain is EADIYQTPRYLVIGTGKKITLECSQTMGHDKMYWYQQDPGMELHLIHYSYGVNSTEKGDLSSESTVSRIRTEHFPLTLESARPSHTSQYLCASSEGETGVRETQYFGPGTRLLVL.

This clonotype occurred a few times. CDR3 region: CASSYPVGLTETQYF. In nucleotides, the CDR3 is TGTGCCAGCAGCTACCCCGTCGGACTGACGGAGACCCAGTACTTC. The rearrangement joins TRBV7-8 to TRBJ2-5; D is perhaps TRBD2 (5 bases). Germline loops: CDR1 SGHVS, CDR2 FQNEAQ. The CDR3 totals 15 residues. Trimming took 4 bases from V and 5 from J, leaving 17 bases between them.

This clonotype was seen many times. The chain employs TRBV10-3 and TRBJ2-7; possible D gene TRBD1, 5 bases. Trimming took off 5 bases at V and 5 bases at J, with 19 bases between the two ends. The germline V gene has CDR1 ENHRY and CDR2 SYGVKD. CDR3 length equals 15 residues. The CDR3 protein is CAISSRVGSGNEQYF. CDR3 sequence (DNA): TGTGCCATCAGTAGTCGAGTAGGATCAGGGAACGAGCAGTACTTC.

The V and J genes are TRBV20-1 and TRBJ2-7, with D perhaps TRBD2 (5 bases). Germline CDR1 reads DFQATT; CDR2 reads SNEGSKA (reference sequence). This CDR3 has 12 residues. The ends were cut back, 5 bases at V and 3 bases at J, with 11 bases in the middle. The CDR3 DNA follows: TGCAGTGCTCCTTACGAGGGCTACGAGCAGTACTTC. As protein: CSAPYEGYEQYF.

A few counts support this clonotype. The chain carries TRBV9 and TRBJ1-4; TRBD1 agrees at 8 bases. CDR1 is SGDLS and CDR2 is YYNGEE in the germline V gene. The CDR3 covers 15 residues. The V gene end was trimmed by 0 bases and the J gene end by 8 bases; junction bases not matched to a gene: 6. CDR3 bases: TGTGCCAGCAGCGTAGTCGGGACAGGACGAGAAAAACTGTTTTTT. Amino acids: CASSVVGTGREKLFF.

In this sample, this clonotype turned up a few times. V gene TRBV13 combines with J gene TRBJ1-2; D is undetermined. CDR3 size: 13 residues. Germline CDR1 PRHDT, CDR2 FYEKMQ (reference sequence). Trimming stripped 2 bases from V and 4 bases from J, with 8 bases between. CDR3 sequence reads: CASSLSRSYGYTF. Here the CDR3 DNA reads TGTGCCAGCAGCTTATCGCGGAGCTATGGCTACACCTTC.

This clonotype showed up many times. The rearrangement joins TRBV20-1 to TRBJ1-1, with a weak D call TRBD1 (5 bases). The V end was cut by 0 bases, the J end by 0 bases, with 11 bases between. The CDR3 has 15 residues. The germline gives CDR1 DFQATT, CDR2 SNEGSKA (reference sequence). The CDR3 spells CSARDSAGLNTEAFF. The CDR3 DNA sequence: TGCAGTGCTAGAGATTCTGCAGGGCTGAACACTGAAGCTTTCTTT.

This clonotype was observed a few times. This chain connects TRBV10-3 to TRBJ1-1; weak D call: TRBD1 (5 bases). Trimming removed 5 bases at V and 10 bases at J, with 23 bases between. The length of the CDR3 is 15 residues. From germline, CDR1 is ENHRY and CDR2 SYGVKD. CDR3 sequence: CAISPSGGDSGLAFF. CDR3 DNA sequence: TGTGCCATCAGTCCCTCCGGGGGGGACTCGGGGTTAGCTTTCTTT.

This clonotype was found many times. The DNA for the CDR3 is TGTGCCAGCAGGGCCGGGGACAATGAGCAGTTCTTC. As protein: CASRAGDNEQFF. The genes are TRBV12-3 or TRBV12-4 and TRBJ2-1; D may be TRBD2 (5 bases). The CDR3 loop spans 12 amino acids. The ends were cut back, 6 bases at V and 5 bases at J, with 8 bases in the middle.

This clonotype has a count of ten or more. V usage is TRBV20-1 and J usage is TRBJ2-2, with D possibly TRBD1 on 5 matching bases. V was trimmed by 6 bases and J by 6 bases, leaving 14 bases between them. The CDR3 consists of 13 residues. Germline assignment: CDR1 DFQATT and CDR2 SNEGSKA (reference sequence). CDR3: CSAPQGRAGELFF. The CDR3 DNA reads TGCAGTGCACCCCAGGGAAGAGCCGGGGAGCTGTTTTTT.

This clonotype came up many times. The V call is TRBV4-3, the J call TRBJ2-5; 7 nucleotides align to TRBD2. The CDR3 has 14 amino acids. The ends lost 1 base at V and 4 bases at J; junction bases unmatched: 3. Germline CDR1 is LGHNA and CDR2 is YSLEER. This CDR3 is CASSQVPGGETQYF. The CDR3 coding sequence is TGCGCCAGCAGCCAAGTACCGGGGGGAGAGACCCAGTACTTC.

This clonotype was seen more than once but under ten times. The rearrangement uses TRBV19 and TRBJ2-4; the D call may be TRBD1 or TRBD2 (6 bases each). This CDR3 has 20 amino acids. V lost 6 bases and J 1 base, leaving 28 bases between the germline ends. Germline V CDR1 and CDR2: LNHDA, SQIVND (reference sequence). In nucleotides, the CDR3 is TGTGCCAGTAGCCTACTAACAGGAGGGGGTCTTGGGGCGGCCAAAAACATTCAGTACTTC. It is translated as CASSLLTGGGLGAAKNIQYF. The variable domain in full, completed from reference TRBV19 and TRBJ2-4, reads DGGITQSPKYLFRKEGQNVTLSCEQNLNHDAMYWYRQDPGQGLRLIYYSQIVNDFQKGDIAEGYSVSREKKESFPLTVTSAQKNPTAFYLCASSLLTGGGLGAAKNIQYFGAGTRLSVL.

This clonotype occurred a few times. V is TRBV20-1 and J is TRBJ2-3, with 12 bases fitting TRBD2. Germline CDR1 is DFQATT and CDR2 is SNEGSKA (reference sequence). V lost 6 bases, J lost 3 bases, and 19 bases stayed unmatched. There are 19 residues in the CDR3. CDR3 residues: CSAATGQSTSGSRTDTQYF. The DNA of the CDR3 is TGCAGTGCCGCCACGGGACAGTCGACTAGCGGGAGTAGAACAGATACGCAGTATTTT.

This clonotype occurred a few times. The chain employs TRBV20-1 and TRBJ2-5; D may correspond to TRBD1 or TRBD2 (6 bases each). The CDR3 covers 15 residues. Per the germline V gene, CDR1 is DFQATT and CDR2 is SNEGSKA (reference sequence). The V end lost 6 bases, the J end lost 5 bases, and 22 bases lay between the germline ends. CDR3 DNA: TGCAGTGCCATAGTGGGGCAGGGGAGGTTTGAGACCCAGTACTTC. Its protein product is CSAIVGQGRFETQYF.

The chain is built from TRBV20-1 and TRBJ2-7; tentatively, D is TRBD1 (6 bases). Germline-derived CDR1 and CDR2 are DFQATT and SNEGSKA (reference sequence). This CDR3 is built from 12 residues. V was clipped by 6 bases and J by 2 bases, with 11 bases between them. Here the CDR3 reads CSAPAGAYEQYF. The CDR3 nucleotides read TGCAGTGCACCGGCAGGGGCCTACGAGCAGTACTTC.

The chain is built from TRBV2 and TRBJ1-5; no definite D call. Germline values: CDR1 SNHLY, CDR2 FYNNEI. V was shortened by 4 bases and J by 0 bases, with 7 bases between the two germline ends. The CDR3 is 14 amino acids. CDR3 nucleotide sequence: TGTGCCAGCAGTGTATGGACTAGCAATCAGCCCCAGCATTTT. Its protein product is CASSVWTSNQPQHF.

The table lists this clonotype with a few counts. This chain uses TRBV20-1 with TRBJ2-3; 8 bases line up with TRBD2. Germline lookup yields CDR1 DFQATT and CDR2 SNEGSKA (reference sequence). This CDR3 is built from 15 residues. J lost 2 bases, V lost 5 bases, and 9 bases had no gene match. The CDR3 DNA sequence: TGCAGTGCTCAGACTCTAGCGGGCTCCACAGATACGCAGTATTTT. Translating gives CSAQTLAGSTDTQYF.

This clonotype has more than one count but fewer than ten. The genes are TRBV10-3 and TRBJ1-5; TRBD1 might be the D (5 bases). CDR1 and CDR2 from the germline V gene are ENHRY and SYGVKD. V shed 0 bases and J shed 7 bases, with 13 bases lying between them. This CDR3 has 15 residues. In DNA, the CDR3 is TGTGCCATCAGTGAGTCCGGGACTCGGGGCCAGCCCCAGCATTTT. Translation gives CAISESGTRGQPQHF.

This clonotype was seen at least ten times. The chain recombines TRBV12-3 or TRBV12-4 with TRBJ1-3; D call uncertain. The length of the CDR3 is 14 residues. V was shortened by 6 bases and J by 0 bases, with 9 bases between the two germline ends. The CDR3 DNA reads as TGTGCCAGCAGCCCAAGATACTCTGGAAACACCATATATTTT. Encoded protein: CASSPRYSGNTIYF.

This clonotype was counted many times. The genes are TRBV20-1 and TRBJ2-3, with D possibly TRBD2 on 5 matching bases. The CDR3 loop spans 16 amino acids. CDR1 and CDR2 (germline): DFQATT, SNEGSKA (reference sequence). The V end lost 0 bases, the J end lost 5 bases, and 18 bases lay between the germline ends. The CDR3 loop is CSARDDSKRAGDTQYF. The CDR3 nucleotides are TGCAGTGCTAGAGATGATTCGAAGAGGGCGGGAGATACGCAGTATTTT.